This T cell receptor (beta chain) is drawn from a study of post-analysis software for immune sequencing data (dated by TCRdb to about 2015). Background on the whole study: Relapsing-remitting, secondary progressive and progressive-relapsing multiple sclerosis were recorded as disease courses, and subtype annotation was lacking for some patients. The patient repertoires were compared against roughly 12 previously published healthy control repertoires obtained from donors aged roughly 6 to 28 years. A subset of samples was prepared in parallel using single-end sample barcoding, then pooled and co-amplified after Illumina adapter ligation.

Broad study findings and their caveats: The control group was slightly older than the multiple sclerosis patient group. Patients showed significantly higher frequencies than controls for a handful of TRBV segments, among them TRBV5-6, TRBV5-1 and TRBV20-1. Significantly lower normalized Chao1 diversity was found in multiple sclerosis patients than in controls, suggesting substantial peripheral T-cell clonal expansion. Direct clustering with F measure showed strong co-clustering of samples prepared in the same batch, prompting a batch-effect correction.

Cut back by 0 bases and 10 bases, the V and J ends lie 7 bases apart. In the germline V gene (reference sequence), CDR1 corresponds to LGHDT and CDR2 to YNNKEL. Reading from cysteine to phenylalanine, the CDR3 counts 13 amino acids. Only the CDR3 region is kept as DNA, spanning 39 bases read in frame from base 1. The protocol used for the library was PCR. The instrument given in TCRdb is Illumina HiSeq 2500. To reduce PCR and sequencing biases, unique molecular identifiers were built into the TCR beta cDNA libraries. Per 1 to 10 million input T cells, approximately 500,000 cDNA molecules were obtained, such that each molecule approximated one T cell. The patient libraries were prepared and sequenced using the same protocol as the earlier healthy control dataset. Samples belonging to the same batch were prepared together, multiplexed and sequenced on a shared HiSeq lane. The study's processing was this. MIGEC was used to process the raw barcoded reads, and molecular identifier groups with only a single read were discarded before consensus assembly and CDR3 extraction. VDJtools was used for post-analysis of the clonotype tables, and diversity was normalized by down-sampling every dataset to the size of the smallest sample. In repertoire overlap clustering, CDR3 amino acid sequences, but not nucleotide sequences, were matched to correct batch-related cross-sample contamination. Starting from the raw public reads, TCRdb applied fastp trimming at Q25, assembled clones with MiXCR and retained in-frame beta chains. One record per CDR3 amino acid sequence lists the most common genes and DNA. The V and J calls, along with clone size, are taken from TCRdb and not from the paper's own processing. This sample comprises under 650,000 distinct CDR3 sequences, roughly two fifths of them detected only once. The top ten hold 1.5% to 2% of the sample.

Details on this clonotype: This clone's antigen is unknown. No clone much larger than this one lies a single base away; base qualities are absent.

To demonstrate the VDJtools post-analysis software, the study profiled TCR beta repertoires from the peripheral blood of about 13 young patients with multiple sclerosis. The multiple sclerosis patients were children and adolescents ranging in age from roughly 6 to 16 years. The specimen sequenced was blood. This receptor was identified in a girl aged 5-17 years with multiple sclerosis. The chain was built from TRBV3-1 and TRBJ1-6; matching of 5 bases hints at TRBD1 as the D gene. The bases read TGTGCCAGCAGCCAAGAGGGGGAGTCACCCCTCCACTTT. Protein translation: CASSQEGESPLHF.